The T cell receptor beta chain under discussion was sequenced for a study of cytomegalovirus exposure and HLA in healthy donors. Study-level findings and limits: Serostatus for CMV was the only available immune exposure information. Most TCR sequences proved rare, with some public TCRs found in many donors.

A word on this clone: Its antigen is as yet unknown.

The CDR3 is 15 amino acids. Germline assignment: CDR1 MGHRA and CDR2 YSYEKL. J was trimmed by 2 bases and V by 0 bases; bases with no gene match: 1. The PCR used 60 Vbeta and 13 Jbeta primers. The protocol was immunoSEQ multiplex PCR, while the TCRdb copy is restricted to in-frame clones and leaves out a portion. The repertoire holds about 150,000 clones, with approximately 91% as singletons. Sequencing input: PBMCs. This chain joins TRBV4-1 and TRBJ2-1; TRBD2 matches 7 bases. The TCR sequence derives from a woman aged 35 to 49 in good health and CMV-seronegative. The CDR3 DNA follows: TGCGCCAGCAGCCAAGAGGGAGGGACCTACAATGAGCAGTTCTTC. The encoded protein is CASSQEGGTYNEQFF.